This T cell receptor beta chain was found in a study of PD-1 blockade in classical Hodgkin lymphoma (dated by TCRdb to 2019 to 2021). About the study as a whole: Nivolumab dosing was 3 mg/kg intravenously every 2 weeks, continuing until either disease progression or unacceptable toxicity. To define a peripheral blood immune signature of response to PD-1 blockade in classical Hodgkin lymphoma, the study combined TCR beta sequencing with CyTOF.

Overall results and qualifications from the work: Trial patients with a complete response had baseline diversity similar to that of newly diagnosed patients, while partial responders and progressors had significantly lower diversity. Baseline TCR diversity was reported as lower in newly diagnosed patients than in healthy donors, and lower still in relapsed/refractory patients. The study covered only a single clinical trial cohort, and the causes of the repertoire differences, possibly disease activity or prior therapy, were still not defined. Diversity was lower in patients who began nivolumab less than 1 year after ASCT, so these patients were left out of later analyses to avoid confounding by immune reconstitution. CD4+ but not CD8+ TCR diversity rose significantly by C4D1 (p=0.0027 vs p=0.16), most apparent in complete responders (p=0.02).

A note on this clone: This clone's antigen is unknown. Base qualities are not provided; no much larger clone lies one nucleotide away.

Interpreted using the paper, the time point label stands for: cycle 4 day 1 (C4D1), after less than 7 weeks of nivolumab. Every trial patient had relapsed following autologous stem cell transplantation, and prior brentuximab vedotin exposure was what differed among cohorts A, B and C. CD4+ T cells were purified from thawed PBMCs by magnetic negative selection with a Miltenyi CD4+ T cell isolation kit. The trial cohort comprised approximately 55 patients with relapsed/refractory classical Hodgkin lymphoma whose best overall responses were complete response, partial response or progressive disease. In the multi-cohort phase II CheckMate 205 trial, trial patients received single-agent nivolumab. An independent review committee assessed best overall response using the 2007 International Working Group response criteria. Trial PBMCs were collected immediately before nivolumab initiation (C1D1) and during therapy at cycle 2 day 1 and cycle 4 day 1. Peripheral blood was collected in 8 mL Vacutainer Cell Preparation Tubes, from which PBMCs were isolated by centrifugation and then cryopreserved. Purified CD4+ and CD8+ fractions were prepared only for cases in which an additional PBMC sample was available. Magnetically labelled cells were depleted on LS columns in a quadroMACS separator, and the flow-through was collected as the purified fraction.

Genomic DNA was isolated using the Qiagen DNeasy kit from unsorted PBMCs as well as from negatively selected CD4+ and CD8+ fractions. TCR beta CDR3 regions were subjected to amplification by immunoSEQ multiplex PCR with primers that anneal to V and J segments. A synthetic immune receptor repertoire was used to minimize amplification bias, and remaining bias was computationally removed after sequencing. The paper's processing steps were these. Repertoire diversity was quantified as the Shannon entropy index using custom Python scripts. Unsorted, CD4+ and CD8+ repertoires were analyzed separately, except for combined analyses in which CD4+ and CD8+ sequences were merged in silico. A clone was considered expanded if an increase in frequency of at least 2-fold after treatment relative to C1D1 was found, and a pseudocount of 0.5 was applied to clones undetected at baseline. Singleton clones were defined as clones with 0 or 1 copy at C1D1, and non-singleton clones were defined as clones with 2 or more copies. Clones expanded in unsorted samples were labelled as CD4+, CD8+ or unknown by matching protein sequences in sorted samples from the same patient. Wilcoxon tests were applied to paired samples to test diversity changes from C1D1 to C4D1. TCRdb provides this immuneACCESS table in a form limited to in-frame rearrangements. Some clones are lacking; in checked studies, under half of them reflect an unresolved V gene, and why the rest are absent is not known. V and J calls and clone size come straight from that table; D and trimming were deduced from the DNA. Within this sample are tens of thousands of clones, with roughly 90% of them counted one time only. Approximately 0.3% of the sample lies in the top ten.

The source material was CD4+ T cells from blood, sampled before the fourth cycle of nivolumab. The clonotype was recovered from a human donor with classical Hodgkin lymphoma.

CDR3 loop: CASTEGGRAEGTQYF. The nucleotides read TGTGCCAGCACGGAAGGCGGGAGGGCCGAGGGGACGCAGTATTTT. The V and J segments used are TRBV11-3 and TRBJ2-3, with 9 bases matching TRBD2. For CDR1 and CDR2, the germline V gene lists SGHNT and YENEEA. Germline trimming amounts to 7 bases on V and 9 bases on J, with 14 as the count of junction bases outside the gene matches. The CDR3 holds 15 amino acids from the cysteine to the phenylalanine. The only DNA kept is the CDR3, 45 bases in frame from the first base. The CDR3, completed at both ends by the reference TRBV11-3 and TRBJ2-3 genes, gives the full variable domain EAGVVQSPRYKIIEKKQPVAFWCNPISGHNTLYWYLQNLGQGPELLIRYENEEAVDDSQLPKDRFSAERLKGVDSTLKIQPAELGDSAVYLCASTEGGRAEGTQYFGPGTRLTVL.